This T cell receptor beta chain originates from a study of radiation and T cells in renal cell carcinoma. Findings of the study overall: Without pretreatment biopsies, baseline tumor clonotype presence was undetermined. Top tumor clonotypes rose in blood 2 weeks post-radiation, then contracted.

Time point meaning: blood 2 weeks post-SBRT. Treatment in this sample: 15 Gy SBRT to primary tumor, nephrectomy 4 weeks later. Here immunoSEQ multiplex PCR was the method, and the copy in TCRdb shows in-frame clones only, minus some. Of about 150,000 clones listed, about 87% are singletons. With 5 bases removed from V and 1 base from J, the gap between germline ends came to 14 bases. Germline V gene sequence: CDR1 LNHDA, CDR2 SQIVND (reference sequence). The CDR3 consists of 15 residues. Details on this clone: What it binds is not known.

This sequence joins TRBV19 and TRBJ1-2; D unresolved. The sequencing used blood, collected from a patient whose treatment included radiotherapy and nephrectomy. This receptor was taken from a woman aged 50 to 60 with renal cell carcinoma. The CDR3 protein is CASSPTAAGNYGYTF. The CDR3 nucleotides are TGTGCCAGTAGTCCCACCGCGGCGGGTAACTATGGCTACACCTTC. The entire variable domain, with the rest obtained from reference TRBV19 and TRBJ1-2, is as follows: DGGITQSPKYLFRKEGQNVTLSCEQNLNHDAMYWYRQDPGQGLRLIYYSQIVNDFQKGDIAEGYSVSREKKESFPLTVTSAQKNPTAFYLCASSPTAAGNYGYTFGSGTRLTVV.